This T cell receptor beta chain was recorded in a study of OX40 agonist ivuxolimab in advanced cancers. Deletions cut 2 bases from V and 3 bases from J, with 14 bases between. CDR3 length: 15 residues. Germline CDR1 SGHDT, CDR2 YYEEEE. Clones were read by immunoSEQ multiplex PCR, and TCRdb kept only the in-frame ones, dropping some. The sample has 70,000 to 75,000 clones; just under 85% are singletons. The input for sequencing was CD4+ or CD8+ T cells sorted from blood, taken in a trial of the OX40 agonist ivuxolimab. V gene TRBV5-6 combines with J gene TRBJ1-2; tentative D call: TRBD1 (6 bases). The source is an adult with an advanced solid tumor such as melanoma, head and neck, liver or kidney cancer. CDR3 DNA sequence: TGTGCCAGCAGCTTAGGTGCAGGGGCAGACTATGGCTACACCTTC. Translated, it gives CASSLGAGADYGYTF.